The clone carrying this T cell receptor (beta chain) was seen a single time. Per the study methods: Reference gene primer amplification yielded estimated nucleated cell counts. TCRdb keeps only in-frame clones here, not all; method: immunoSEQ multiplex PCR. The D gene and trimming were derived from the DNA, and the V and J assignments and clone size from that table. The sample includes 70,000 or so clones, 87% of them seen just once. This sample was included in a study of blood T cell repertoires in COVID-19. Study context: The samples span acute and convalescent COVID-19 from the United States, Italy and Spain. Sample material is recorded as cDNA or gDNA derived from T cells, B-cell-depleted T cells, or PBMCs.

V lost 10 bases and J 1 base, leaving 17 bases between the germline ends. Germline loops: CDR1 MDHEN, CDR2 SYDVKM. The CDR3 spans 14 residues. The sample taken for sequencing was peripheral blood. This sequence originates from an elderly woman with acute or convalescent COVID-19. The chain is built from TRBV28 and TRBJ2-7; D remains ambiguous. CDR3 DNA: TGTGCCACGAACCCCCCGCGGTGGTCCTACGAGCAGTACTTC. Its translation is CATNPPRWSYEQYF.